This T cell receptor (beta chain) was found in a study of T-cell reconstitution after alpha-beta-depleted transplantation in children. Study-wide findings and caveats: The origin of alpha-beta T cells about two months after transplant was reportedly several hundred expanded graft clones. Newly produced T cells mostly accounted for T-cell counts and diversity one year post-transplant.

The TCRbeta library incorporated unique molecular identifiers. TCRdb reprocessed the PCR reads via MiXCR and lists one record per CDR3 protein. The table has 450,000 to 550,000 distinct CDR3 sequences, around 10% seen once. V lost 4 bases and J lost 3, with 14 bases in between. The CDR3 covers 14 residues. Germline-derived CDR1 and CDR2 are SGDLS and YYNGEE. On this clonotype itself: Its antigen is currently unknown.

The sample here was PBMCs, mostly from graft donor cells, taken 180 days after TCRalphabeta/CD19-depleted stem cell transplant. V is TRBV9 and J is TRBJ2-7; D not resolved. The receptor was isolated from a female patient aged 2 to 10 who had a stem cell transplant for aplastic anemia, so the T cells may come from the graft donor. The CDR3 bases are TGTGCCAGCAGCCCCCATGTGAAGGGCTACGAGCAGTACTTC. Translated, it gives CASSPHVKGYEQYF. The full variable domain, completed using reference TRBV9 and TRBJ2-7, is DSGVTQTPKHLITATGQRVTLRCSPRSGDLSVYWYQQSLDQGLQFLIQYYNGEERAKGNILERFSAQQFPDLHSELNLSSLELGDSALYFCASSPHVKGYEQYFGPGTRLTVT.